Below are 18 T cell receptor beta chains sequenced from a single sample in a study of T-cell reconstitution after alpha-beta-depleted transplantation in children. Preparation of the TCRbeta library used unique molecular identifiers. TCRdb re-called the PCR reads with MiXCR, one entry per CDR3 protein. The sample lists around 400,000 distinct CDR3 sequences; just over 20% were seen once. Specimen: PBMCs from the stem cell graft donor, collected from the stem cell graft. The source of these receptors is a human donor who donated a stem cell graft to a child with acute myeloid leukemia.

Turning to this clonotype: An end of the junction differs from the germline gene, which may be a read error. This chain links TRBV20-1 with TRBJ2-1; possibly TRBD2 for D (6 bases). CDR3 length: 17 residues. The germline V gene encodes CDR1 DFQATT and CDR2 SNEGSKA (reference sequence). DNA of the CDR3: TGCTGTGCTACCCTCCTGGGTTTAGCGGCTACCTACAATGAGCAGTTCTTC. Its protein is CCATLLGLAATYNEQFF.

This clonotype came up once. The chain recombines TRBV20-1 with TRBJ2-4; D remains unclear. V was shortened by 4 bases and J by 0 bases, with 19 bases between the two germline ends. Looked up from germline, CDR1 is DFQATT and CDR2 is SNEGSKA (reference sequence). This CDR3 contains 17 residues. This CDR3 is CSATPPAADLAKNIQYF. CDR3 sequence (DNA): TGCAGTGCTACCCCCCCCGCGGCAGATTTAGCCAAAAACATTCAGTACTTC.

Concerning this clonotype: A read error may explain this, as a much larger clone is one base away. The rearrangement joins TRBV11-2 to TRBJ1-1; the D is unclear. The CDR3 loop spans 13 amino acids. Germline V CDR1 and CDR2: SGHAT, FQNNGV. The CDR3 sequence: CVSSLAFGTEAFF. The DNA of the CDR3 is TGTGTCAGCAGCTTAGCATTCGGCACTGAAGCTTTCTTT.

As DNA, the CDR3 is TGTGCCAGCAAGGCGGGGGGGGAGCAGTTCTTC. It codes for CASKAGGEQFF. The chain uses TRBV28 and TRBJ2-1; 9 bases agree with TRBD2. CDR3 length equals 11 residues. The V gene end was trimmed by 7 bases and the J gene end by 10 bases; junction bases not matched to a gene: 2. Per the germline V gene, CDR1 is MDHEN and CDR2 is SYDVKM.

This clonotype has only a few counts. The chain links TRBV4-2 to TRBJ2-7; 8 bases line up with TRBD1. CDR3 length: 16 residues. Per germline, CDR1 LGHNA and CDR2 YNFKEQ. Trimming cost V 3 bases and J 6 bases; bases outside gene matches: 13. CDR3 nucleotides: TGTGCCAGCAGCCACCACTTATCGACAGGGGAGGCCGAGCAGTACTTC. Its protein is CASSHHLSTGEAEQYF.

The V and J genes are TRBV19 and TRBJ2-5; no clear D. Per germline, CDR1 LNHDA and CDR2 SQIVND (reference sequence). Trimming cost V 3 bases and J 2 bases, with 19 bases left between them. The CDR3 has 17 residues. DNA for the CDR3: TGTGCCAGTAGTATGGGAATAGCACCGAGTATACAAGAGACCCAGTACTTC. Amino acids: CASSMGIAPSIQETQYF.

This clonotype appeared a few times. The chain carries TRBV20-1 and TRBJ2-7; D might be TRBD2 (6 bases). The V end was cut by 2 bases, the J end by 2 bases, with 13 bases between. The germline gives CDR1 DFQATT, CDR2 SNEGSKA (reference sequence). The length of the CDR3 is 14 residues. The CDR3 sequence is CSARRTGLPYEQYF. In nucleotides, the CDR3 is TGCAGTGCTAGACGTACGGGACTCCCCTACGAGCAGTACTTC.

J is TRBJ2-7 and V is TRBV20-1, with D unresolved. This CDR3 is 14 amino acids long. Per the germline V gene, CDR1 is DFQATT and CDR2 is SNEGSKA (reference sequence). Trimming pared 3 bases from V and 3 bases from J, leaving 15 bases between. The CDR3 is CSASTPGPNYEQYF. The CDR3 DNA reads TGCAGTGCTAGCACCCCCGGCCCGAACTACGAGCAGTACTTC.

This clonotype has more than one count but fewer than ten. This chain links TRBV5-1 with TRBJ2-1, with 11 bases matching TRBD2. The V and J ends lost 1 base and 8 bases, in that order; junction bases with no gene match: 8. CDR1 and CDR2 (germline): SGHRS, YFSETQ. The CDR3 contains 16 residues. The CDR3 nucleotides read TGCGCCAGCAGCTTGCTCCGAACTAGCGGGAGCGATGAGCAGTTCTTC. This codes for CASSLLRTSGSDEQFF.

The rearrangement uses TRBV7-8 and TRBJ2-1; D is possibly TRBD2 (5 bases). Germline values: CDR1 SGHVS, CDR2 FQNEAQ. The length of the CDR3 is 14 residues. V shed 1 base and J shed 8 bases, with 12 bases lying between them. The CDR3 region has the DNA TGTGCCAGCAGCTTAGGCACTAGTGGTGATGAGCAGTTCTTC. It specifies CASSLGTSGDEQFF.

This chain connects TRBV5-1 to TRBJ2-7, with 9 bases matching TRBD1. Germline V gene sequence: CDR1 SGHRS, CDR2 YFSETQ. Losses at the gene ends were 4 bases for V and 7 bases for J; bases not matched to a gene: 9. The CDR3 runs 14 residues. The CDR3 coding sequence is TGCGCCAGCAGCCCAGGGACAGGGCCGAGGGAGCAGTACTTC. It is translated as CASSPGTGPREQYF.

This clonotype was seen repeatedly, ten times or more. The chain is built from TRBV3-1 and TRBJ2-1; D remains ambiguous. Germline V CDR1 and CDR2: LGHDT, YNNKEL (reference sequence). CDR3 length: 16 residues. The V and J ends lost 0 bases and 0 bases respectively, with 9 bases between them. The CDR3 DNA sequence: TGTGCCAGCAGCCAAGATACCCTGAGCTCCTACAATGAGCAGTTCTTC. Amino acid sequence: CASSQDTLSSYNEQFF.

This clonotype was detected many times. This chain links TRBV20-1 with TRBJ2-1, with D maybe TRBD2 (6 bases). There are 13 residues in the CDR3. Trimming removed 4 bases at V and 6 bases at J, with 13 bases between. Germline V gives CDR1 DFQATT, CDR2 SNEGSKA (reference sequence). This CDR3 is CSATDAGINEQFF. The CDR3 DNA reads as TGCAGTGCTACAGACGCGGGAATCAATGAGCAGTTCTTC.

V and J are TRBV14 and TRBJ2-7; no firm D call. Per the germline V gene, CDR1 is SGHDN and CDR2 is FVKESK. The CDR3 runs 12 residues. The V gene lost 0 bases and the J gene lost 4 bases, with 4 bases spanning the gap. DNA for the CDR3: TGTGCCAGCAGCCAAGATGTATACGAGCAGTACTTC. Protein sequence: CASSQDVYEQYF.

This clonotype was observed a few times. The V and J genes are TRBV6-2 or TRBV6-3 and TRBJ2-1; D may be TRBD1 or TRBD2 (5 bases each). The CDR3 sequence is 14 residues long. Trimming took 2 bases from V and 9 from J, leaving 14 bases between them. Looked up from germline, CDR1 is MNHEY and CDR2 is SVGEGT. This chain's CDR3 is CASSYGTRQGEQFF. The DNA of the CDR3 is TGTGCCAGCAGTTACGGGACCCGGCAAGGTGAGCAGTTCTTC.

As regards this clonotype: A much larger clone is a single base away; this may be a read error. The chain employs TRBV25-1 and TRBJ2-3; no definite D call. Trimming pared 6 bases from V and 0 bases from J, leaving 4 bases between. This CDR3 spans 12 amino acids. Germline V CDR1 and CDR2: MGHDK, SYGVNS. This chain's CDR3 is CASRFSTDTQYF. CDR3 DNA: TGTGCCAGCAGATTTAGCACAGATACGCAGTATTTT.

The gene calls are TRBV5-1 and TRBJ1-2; D call uncertain. The ends were cut back, 4 bases at V and 7 bases at J, with 26 bases in the middle. The CDR3 is 17 residues long. The germline CDR1 and CDR2 sequences are SGHRS and YFSETQ. The CDR3, as DNA: TGCGCCAGCAGCACAACTGGCCGGACGGTCCTTCACTTTGGCTACACCTTC. Amino acid sequence: CASSTTGRTVLHFGYTF. The full variable domain, with the rest looked up from reference TRBV5-1 and TRBJ1-2, is KAGVTQTPRYLIKTRGQQVTLSCSPISGHRSVSWYQQTPGQGLQFLFEYFSETQRNKGNFPGRFSGRQFSNSRSEMNVSTLELGDSALYLCASSTTGRTVLHFGYTFGSGTRLTVV.

The J gene is TRBJ2-4, the V gene TRBV28; 7 bases fit TRBD1. This CDR3 has 16 residues. The germline V gene encodes CDR1 MDHEN and CDR2 SYDVKM. J lost 0 bases, V lost 5 bases, and 7 bases had no gene match. CDR3 residues: CASSTTGELAKNIQYF. The CDR3 DNA sequence: TGTGCCAGCAGTACTACAGGGGAGCTAGCCAAAAACATTCAGTACTTC.